The present T cell receptor beta chain was sequenced within a study of cytomegalovirus exposure and HLA in healthy donors. Study conclusions and caveats: Productive rates of about 90% or about 30% were seen for most TCR beta V segments in an earlier analysis. The study listed approximately 160 cytomegalovirus-associated TCR beta chains.

PCR involved 60 Vbeta and 13 Jbeta primers. Generated by immunoSEQ multiplex PCR, the TCRdb table keeps only in-frame clones and is missing some. Seen here are approximately 190,000 clones, more than 70% observed once, and the top ten hold over 1.5%. The V gene's germline CDR1 is SGHRS and CDR2 YFSETQ. This CDR3 has 15 amino acids. V dropped 0 bases and J dropped 4; count of bases not matched to a gene: 6. This clone has just one count. Its antigen is undetermined. The sequencing input was PBMCs. The V call is TRBV5-1, the J call TRBJ2-7, with 8 bases fitting TRBD2. This TCR was recovered from a man aged 35-49 years in good health and CMV-seropositive. The CDR3 DNA reads as TGCGCCAGCAGCTTGGGGGTAGCGGGGCAATACGAGCAGTACTTC. This encodes CASSLGVAGQYEQYF.